This T cell receptor beta chain was retrieved from a study of Ad26.COV2.S vaccination and SARS-CoV-2 variants. Study-level results: Vaccinees and placebo recipients showed similar non-spike TCR breadth. Reportedly, spike-specific CD8+ and CD4+ T cell responses achieved substantial breadth once vaccination had taken place. People who got the vaccine had more spike-specific TCR breadth than people who got placebo.

The treatment was: around 19 received Ad26.COV2.S at low or high dose, single or two shots; 5 received placebo; per-sample allocation not given. Specimen acquisition occurred on day 63 following the initial vaccine or placebo injection. Built on an Ad26 vector, the vaccine expressed Wuhan-strain SARS-CoV-2 spike. In regard to this clone: Antigen unknown.

Some clones are missing from TCRdb's copy, which holds only in-frame ones; the method was immunoSEQ multiplex PCR. The data contain around 300,000 clones, roughly 88% of them singletons. This CDR3 is 14 amino acids long. Germline loops: CDR1 SGHRS, CDR2 YFSETQ. The V and J ends lost 0 bases and 6 bases respectively, with 13 bases between them. The sequencing here drew on peripheral blood, taken in a trial of Ad26.COV2.S vaccine versus placebo. The rearrangement joins TRBV5-1 to TRBJ2-7; either TRBD1 or TRBD2 may fit D (5 bases each). The TCR comes from a person aged 18-65 years who received the Ad26.COV2.S COVID-19 vaccine or a placebo. CDR3 in DNA: TGCGCCAGCAGCTTGGCTGGGGGTTACTCCGAGCAGTACTTC. Its translation is CASSLAGGYSEQYF. Supplemented by reference TRBV5-1 and TRBJ2-7, the full variable domain reads KAGVTQTPRYLIKTRGQQVTLSCSPISGHRSVSWYQQTPGQGLQFLFEYFSETQRNKGNFPGRFSGRQFSNSRSEMNVSTLELGDSALYLCASSLAGGYSEQYFGPGTRLTVT.